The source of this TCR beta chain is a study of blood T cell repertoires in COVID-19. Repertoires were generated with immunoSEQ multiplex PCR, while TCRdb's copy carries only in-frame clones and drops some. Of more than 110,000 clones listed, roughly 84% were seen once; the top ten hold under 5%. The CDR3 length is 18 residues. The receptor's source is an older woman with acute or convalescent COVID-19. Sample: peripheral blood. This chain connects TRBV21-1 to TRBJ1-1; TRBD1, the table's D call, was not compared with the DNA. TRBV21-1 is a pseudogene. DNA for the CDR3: TGTGCCAGCCTCTTCCGGGACAGGGGGCTTAGGAGGAACACTGAAGCTTTCTTT. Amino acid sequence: CASLFRDRGLRRNTEAFF.